These 25 T cell receptor beta chains came from one sample sequenced in a study of monozygotic twins with inflammatory bowel disease. TCRdb reprocessed the 5' RACE reads and stores each CDR3 protein as one record, lacking DNA. This repertoire includes 300,000 to 400,000 distinct CDR3 sequences. Specimen: blood. The receptors stem from a human donor with ulcerative colitis or Crohn's disease, or a healthy co-twin of an affected twin (not recorded which).

V and J are TRBV4-2 and TRBJ2-3; absent DNA, TCRdb's TRBD2 call cannot be checked. CDR3 length: 16 amino acids. Germline CDR1 and CDR2: LGHNA and YNFKEQ. CDR3 sequence reads: CASSQGGLAITDTQYF.

The chain employs TRBV29-1 and TRBJ1-1; TCRdb picks TRBD1, but there is no DNA to check that call. The CDR3 covers 13 residues. Germline V CDR1 and CDR2: SQVTM, ANQGSEA. The CDR3 protein is CSVDRQGNTEAFF.

V and J are TRBV6-1 and TRBJ2-7; without DNA, the TCRdb call of TRBD2 cannot be checked. CDR3 length: 16 residues. Germline assignment: CDR1 MNHNS and CDR2 SASEGT. The chain's CDR3 is CASSRLAGGQGDEQYF.

V usage is TRBV6-2 or TRBV6-3 and J usage is TRBJ2-3; the TRBD1 assignment by TCRdb is unverifiable without DNA. CDR1 is MNHEY and CDR2 is SVGEGT in the germline V gene. The CDR3 sequence is 15 residues long. CDR3 residues: CASIDRAASTDTQYF.

The chain employs TRBV29-1 and TRBJ2-1; the D gene TCRdb calls, TRBD1, cannot be checked with no DNA. There are 15 residues in the CDR3. CDR1 is SQVTM, CDR2 ANQGSEA, per germline. CDR3 loop: CSVDPATGTHNEQFF.

The chain joins TRBV9 to TRBJ1-2; the TCRdb call, TRBD1, lacks DNA for checking. The CDR3 consists of 13 residues. The germline gives CDR1 SGDLS, CDR2 YYNGEE. The CDR3 loop reads CASSGQLNYGYTF.

The chain has TRBV4-1 and TRBJ2-5; TCRdb's D gene call, TRBD2, goes unchecked for lack of DNA. Germline lookup yields CDR1 MGHRA and CDR2 YSYEKL. The CDR3 consists of 14 residues. The CDR3 spells CASSPGGLQETQYF.

This sequence joins TRBV7-3 and TRBJ2-2; TCRdb selects TRBD2, and the lack of DNA leaves this call unchecked. The CDR3 extends over 15 amino acids. The germline gives CDR1 SGHTA, CDR2 FQGTGA. The chain's CDR3 is CASSLVAGGGGELFF.

The chain uses TRBV19 and TRBJ2-4; lacking DNA, the TRBD2 call made by TCRdb goes unchecked. Germline CDR1 LNHDA, CDR2 SQIVND (reference sequence). CDR3 length: 17 amino acids. CDR3 region: CASSTPSGGALFFIQYF. The complete variable domain, with remaining parts taken from reference TRBV19 and TRBJ2-4, reads DGGITQSPKYLFRKEGQNVTLSCEQNLNHDAMYWYRQDPGQGLRLIYYSQIVNDFQKGDIAEGYSVSREKKESFPLTVTSAQKNPTAFYLCASSTPSGGALFFIQYFGAGTRLSVL.

The chain couples TRBV6-6 to TRBJ2-7; TCRdb lists TRBD2, though no DNA is available to test this call. This CDR3 region has 14 residues. From germline, CDR1 is MNHNY and CDR2 SVGAGI (reference sequence). The CDR3 protein is CASSRIPGGYEQYF.

The chain combines TRBV12-3 or TRBV12-4 with TRBJ2-3; TCRdb proposes TRBD1, but this gene call is untestable without DNA. The CDR3 is 14 amino acids. The CDR3 spells CASSRTGGANTQYF.

The J gene is TRBJ2-5, the V gene TRBV5-5; TCRdb designates TRBD1, a call that cannot be tested without DNA. CDR3 length: 16 amino acids. Germline V lookup: CDR1 SGHKS, CDR2 YYEKEE (reference sequence). This CDR3 reads CASSLAGAWGKETQYF.

The chain uses TRBV7-7 and TRBJ2-3; lacking DNA, the TRBD2 call made by TCRdb goes unchecked. The CDR3 consists of 16 residues. CDR1 is SSHAT and CDR2 is FNYEAQ in the germline V gene (reference sequence). CDR3 sequence: CASSPGTSVSTDTQYF.

This chain connects TRBV20-1 to TRBJ2-1; checking the TCRdb D call of TRBD2 is not possible without DNA. There are 17 residues in the CDR3. Germline V gene lookup returns CDR1 DFQATT and CDR2 SNEGSKA (reference sequence). The CDR3 here is CSASRAIGGAVYNEQFF.

The chain carries TRBV6-2 or TRBV6-3 and TRBJ2-5; TCRdb selects TRBD2, and the lack of DNA leaves this call unchecked. Germline V gives CDR1 MNHEY, CDR2 SVGEGT. The CDR3 is made up of 15 amino acids. This CDR3 reads CASSPLLAGEETQYF.

V usage is TRBV9 and J usage is TRBJ1-1. Germline CDR1 reads SGDLS; CDR2 reads YYNGEE. The CDR3 is made up of 14 amino acids. The CDR3 loop is CASSVEAGRTEAFF.

This chain uses TRBV28 with TRBJ2-1; TCRdb lists TRBD1, though no DNA is available to test this call. This CDR3 region has 18 residues. Germline V lookup: CDR1 MDHEN, CDR2 SYDVKM. The CDR3 sequence: CASSSGQGALGLHNEQFF.

J is TRBJ2-7 and V is TRBV11-2; TCRdb indicates TRBD1, and absent DNA this call remains unverified. The CDR3 runs to 15 residues. Germline CDR1 and CDR2: SGHAT and FQNNGV. CDR3 sequence: CASSHFGQGIREQYF.

The chain has TRBV11-1 and TRBJ2-6; TCRdb picks TRBD1, but there is no DNA to check that call. The CDR3 consists of 20 residues. The germline V gene has CDR1 SGHAT and CDR2 FQDESV (reference sequence). CDR3 sequence reads: CASSLDQRGRGLAGANVLTF.

This chain connects TRBV18 to TRBJ2-7; the D call of TRBD2 rests on TCRdb alone, since no DNA is present to check it. The V gene's germline CDR1 is KGHSH and CDR2 LQKENI. The CDR3 totals 13 residues. CDR3 protein: CASSGRREDEQYF. Full variable domain (remainder filled in from reference TRBV18 and TRBJ2-7): NAGVMQNPRHLVRRRGQEARLRCSPMKGHSHVYWYRQLPEEGLKFMVYLQKENIIDESGMPKERFSAEFPKEGPSILRIQQVVRGDSAAYFCASSGRREDEQYFGPGTRLTVT.

CDR3 region: CASSQDLSQGQFF. This rearrangement joins TRBV3-1 to TRBJ2-1; TCRdb calls TRBD1, which cannot be checked without DNA. Germline CDR1 and CDR2: LGHDT and YNNKEL (reference sequence). The CDR3 contains 13 residues.

CDR3 amino acids: CASSGPTSGIYNEQFF. V usage is TRBV9 and J usage is TRBJ2-1; TCRdb outputs TRBD2, but without DNA this stays unchecked. Germline CDR1 is SGDLS and CDR2 is YYNGEE. CDR3 length: 16 amino acids.

The chain uses TRBV27 and TRBJ1-4. CDR3 length: 15 amino acids. CDR1 and CDR2 (germline): MNHEY, SMNVEV (reference sequence). The CDR3 loop is CASSLSGLTTEKLFF. The whole variable domain, remainder taken from reference TRBV27 and TRBJ1-4, is EAQVTQNPRYLITVTGKKLTVTCSQNMNHEYMSWYRQDPGLGLRQIYYSMNVEVTDKGDVPEGYKVSRKEKRNFPLILESPSPNQTSLYFCASSLSGLTTEKLFFGSGTQLSVL.

This rearrangement joins TRBV4-1 to TRBJ2-7. Germline lookup yields CDR1 MGHRA and CDR2 YSYEKL. This CDR3 spans 14 amino acids. This chain's CDR3 is CASSQDLWLDEQYF.

The J gene is TRBJ1-5, the V gene TRBV6-1; no DNA is available, so the TRBD1 call from TCRdb remains unchecked. The germline CDR1 and CDR2 sequences are MNHNS and SASEGT. This CDR3 region has 15 residues. CDR3 sequence reads: CASSESLGGNQPQHF.